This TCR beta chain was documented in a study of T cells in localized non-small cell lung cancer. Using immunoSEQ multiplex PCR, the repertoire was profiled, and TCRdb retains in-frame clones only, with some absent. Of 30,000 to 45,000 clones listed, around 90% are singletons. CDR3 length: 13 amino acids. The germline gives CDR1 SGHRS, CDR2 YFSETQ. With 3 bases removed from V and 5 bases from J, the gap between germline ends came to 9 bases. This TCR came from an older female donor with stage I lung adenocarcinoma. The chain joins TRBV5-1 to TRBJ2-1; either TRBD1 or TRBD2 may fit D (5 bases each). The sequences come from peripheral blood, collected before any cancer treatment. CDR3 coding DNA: TGCGCCAGCAGCTGGGGGACGGACAATGAGCAGTTCTTC. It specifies CASSWGTDNEQFF.